The source of this T cell receptor (beta chain) is a study of neurological immune-mediated disorders. Study-wide points: Phylogenetic grouping assigned the repertoires of 18 of 34 multiple sclerosis patients to a single related-CDR3 cluster, representing a possible signature. Clinical and MRI features did not associate with the cluster found in multiple sclerosis patients.

One entry per CDR3 protein, called by TCRdb with MiXCR from the 5' RACE reads. This sample has tens of thousands of distinct CDR3 sequences; approximately 4% occur once, and the top ten carry 2.9%. Trimming cost V 6 bases and J 0 bases; bases outside gene matches: 5. Germline loops: CDR1 DFQATT, CDR2 SNEGSKA (reference sequence). The CDR3 loop spans 13 amino acids. The table lists this clonotype with many counts. Antigen specificity is unknown. The sequencing input was PBMCs. This receptor was identified in a man aged 45-65 years with multiple sclerosis. The chain employs TRBV20-1 and TRBJ2-7; 7 bases are a match to TRBD1. CDR3 loop: CSAPRDSSYEQYF. CDR3 nucleotides: TGCAGTGCGCCCCGGGACAGCTCCTACGAGCAGTACTTC.